Listed below are T cell receptor beta chains from one sample, sequenced in a study of cytomegalovirus exposure and HLA in healthy donors. Only in-frame clones appear in the TCRdb table, and some are missing; sequencing was by immunoSEQ multiplex PCR. The table lists about 250,000 clones, approximately 84% of them singletons. The source material was PBMCs. These receptors originate from a girl aged 2-10 years in good health and CMV-seronegative. Both conserved end residues are trimmed from each CDR3.

cdr3_length j_call v_call cdr3_aa
11 TRBJ1-4 TRBV9 ASSATGGEKLF
10 TRBJ2-1 TRBV12-5 ASGPTAGGKF
14 TRBJ1-2 TRBV11-2 ASSLSGGRGGRGYT
13 TRBJ1-2 TRBV11-1 ASSLTQGHRDGYT
12 TRBJ2-1 TRBV5-4 ASSLGGRYNEQF
14 TRBJ1-2 TRBV30 AWSEGAVQRVYGYT
11 TRBJ2-7 TRBV29-1 SVERTGGYEQY
9 TRBJ2-1 TRBV14 ASSHGTSQF
13 TRBJ2-7 TRBV9 ASSLGTSGTYEQY
11 TRBJ2-7 TRBV29-1 SVGLAGAYEQY
13 TRBJ1-2 TRBV9 ASSPRQGANYGYT
11 TRBJ1-2 TRBV6-6 ASRRQGAYGYT
10 TRBJ2-1 TRBV10-3 AISNIAGEAF
12 TRBJ2-7 TRBV6-1 ASSAGEVYYEQY
11 TRBJ2-1 TRBV10-3 AIGGGGGDEQF
14 TRBJ2-7 TRBV7-9 ASSVGLAGGDAEQY
13 TRBJ2-7 TRBV10-3 AIGRLAGDTYEQY
12 TRBJ2-3 TRBV27 ASSLSRGTDTQY
13 TRBJ1-5 TRBV30 AWSVPDRRNQPQH
13 TRBJ2-5 TRBV6-5 ASSYSTAGGETQY
14 TRBJ2-3 TRBV5-1 ASSSDRPSVTDTQY
11 TRBJ2-1 TRBV5-4 ASKSGGYNEQF
12 TRBJ2-7 TRBV13 ASSPARRLNEQY
16 TRBJ2-1 TRBV19 ATLLGTVPQRGFGEQF
10 TRBJ1-2 TRBV10-3 AISNRGEGYT
14 TRBJ2-1 TRBV5-6 ASSLSPGQGIHEQF
13 TRBJ2-7 TRBV4-1 ASSPFLAGGHEQY
12 TRBJ1-4 TRBV2 ASRRQSANEKLF
13 TRBJ2-2 TRBV10-3 AISESAVNTGELF
13 TRBJ2-3 TRBV7-9 ASSFGRRGRDTQY
12 TRBJ1-2 TRBV14 ASSRMTGFGGYT
13 TRBJ2-1 TRBV5-6 ASSLPGGTYNEQF
13 TRBJ2-7 TRBV9 ASSPGGARSYEQY
14 TRBJ2-3 TRBV27 ASSSRTSGSTDTQY
11 TRBJ2-7 TRBV30 AWSGTGIGEQY
11 TRBJ2-3 TRBV10-1 ASRDSTSDTQY
15 TRBJ2-5 TRBV5-4 ASSLGGLAGGQETQY
11 TRBJ1-4 TRBV14 ASSRGTGLKLF
13 TRBJ2-7 TRBV2 ASSEDVLAGYEQY
12 TRBJ2-7 TRBV6-1 ASRTGGKTYEQY
12 TRBJ2-5 TRBV5-8 ASSGTSGQETQY
15 TRBJ2-3 TRBV4-1 ASSHIAGGEGTDTQY
13 TRBJ2-7 TRBV29-1 SVGLRTSGHYEQY
13 TRBJ2-3 TRBV2 ASRLAGNLPDTQY
12 TRBJ2-1 TRBV6-1 ASSAAGSHNEQF
18 TRBJ2-4 TRBV10-1 ASTTGTGEVAKHAKNIQY
11 TRBJ1-5 TRBV5-1 ASSLGQNQPQH
12 TRBJ1-4 TRBV6-4 ASSVFATNEKLF
11 TRBJ1-1 TRBV6-1 ASRLQGGTEAF